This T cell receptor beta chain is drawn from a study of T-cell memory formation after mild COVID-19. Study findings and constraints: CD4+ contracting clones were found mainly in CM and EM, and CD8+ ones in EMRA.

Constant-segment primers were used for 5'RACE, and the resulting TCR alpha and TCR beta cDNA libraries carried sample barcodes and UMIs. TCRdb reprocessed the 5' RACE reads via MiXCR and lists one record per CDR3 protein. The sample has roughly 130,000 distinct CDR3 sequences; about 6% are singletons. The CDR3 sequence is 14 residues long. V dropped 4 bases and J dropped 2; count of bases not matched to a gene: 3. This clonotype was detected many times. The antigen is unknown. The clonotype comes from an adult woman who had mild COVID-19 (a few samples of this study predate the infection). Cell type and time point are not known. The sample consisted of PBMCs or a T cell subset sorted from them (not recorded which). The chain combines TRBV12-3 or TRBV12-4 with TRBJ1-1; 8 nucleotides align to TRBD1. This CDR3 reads CASSYRGTNTEAFF. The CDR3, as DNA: TGTGCCAGCAGTTACAGGGGGACTAACACTGAAGCTTTCTTT.